Listed here are 25 T cell receptor beta chains from one sample, sequenced in a study of CD8 T cells in ankylosing spondylitis. Each CDR3 protein is one row after TCRdb ran MiXCR on the 5' RACE reads. The sample has 250,000 to 350,000 distinct CDR3 sequences, 15% to 25% seen once. The sequenced sample consisted of blood, either unsorted or a sorted T cell fraction (not recorded which). These receptors were obtained from a male donor with ankylosing spondylitis or in good health (not recorded which).

This clonotype came up a few times. The chain carries TRBV5-1 and TRBJ2-1; 9 bases are a match to TRBD2. V lost 2 bases to trimming and J lost 10 bases; unmatched junction nucleotides: 4. The length of the CDR3 is 13 residues. Germline V gene data show CDR1 as SGHRS and CDR2 as YFSETQ. CDR3 nucleotide sequence: TGCGCCAGCAGCTTACCTAGCGGGGCCGAGCAGTTCTTC. Protein sequence: CASSLPSGAEQFF. The full variable domain, completed using reference TRBV5-1 and TRBJ2-1, is KAGVTQTPRYLIKTRGQQVTLSCSPISGHRSVSWYQQTPGQGLQFLFEYFSETQRNKGNFPGRFSGRQFSNSRSEMNVSTLELGDSALYLCASSLPSGAEQFFGPGTRLTVL.

This clonotype was counted many times. J is TRBJ2-1 and V is TRBV29-1, with 8 bases fitting TRBD2. Trimming cost V 7 bases and J 4 bases; bases outside gene matches: 9. CDR3 size: 14 residues. Germline V gives CDR1 SQVTM, CDR2 ANQGSEA. CDR3 bases: TGCAGCGCCACCGGGACTAGTTTATACAATGAGCAGTTCTTC. Protein product: CSATGTSLYNEQFF.

This clonotype was detected many times. The chain couples TRBV7-3 to TRBJ2-1; the match to TRBD2 covers 10 bases. Trimming at V came to 5 bases and at J to 4 bases, leaving 5 bases not matched to a gene. Germline values: CDR1 SGHTA, CDR2 FQGTGA. This CDR3 is built from 15 residues. In nucleotides, the CDR3 is TGTGCCAGCAGCATTGGACTAGCGGAATACAATGAGCAGTTCTTC. This translates into CASSIGLAEYNEQFF.

This clonotype has only a few counts. The rearrangement uses TRBV12-3 or TRBV12-4 and TRBJ2-3, with a weak D call TRBD1 (5 bases). V was trimmed by 4 bases and J by 0 bases, leaving 14 bases between them. The CDR3 consists of 16 residues. This CDR3 is CASSSTERSSTDTQYF. The CDR3 DNA follows: TGTGCCAGCAGTTCGACAGAGCGATCTAGCACAGATACGCAGTATTTT.

A few counts support this clonotype. The chain joins TRBV27 to TRBJ2-5, with a possible D match to TRBD2 (5 bases). CDR1 is MNHEY and CDR2 is SMNVEV in the germline V gene (reference sequence). Trimming left V 6 bases short and J 5 bases short, with 13 bases between. This CDR3 has 13 residues. This CDR3 is CASRSLGEETQYF. CDR3 bases: TGTGCCAGCAGAAGCCTTGGGGAGGAGACCCAGTACTTC.

This clonotype was seen ten or more times. The rearrangement uses TRBV20-1 and TRBJ2-1; 10 nucleotides line up with TRBD2. Germline lookup yields CDR1 DFQATT and CDR2 SNEGSKA (reference sequence). With 3 bases clipped from V and 5 bases from J, the junction kept 7 bases outside the gene matches. The CDR3 has 15 amino acids. The CDR3 loop reads CSASLAGDNNNEQFF. In DNA form, the CDR3 reads TGCAGTGCTAGCCTAGCGGGGGACAACAACAATGAGCAGTTCTTC.

The chain couples TRBV20-1 to TRBJ1-1; D is unresolved. The germline gives CDR1 DFQATT, CDR2 SNEGSKA (reference sequence). V was pared by 2 bases and J by 5 bases, with 9 bases between. The CDR3 consists of 12 residues. The DNA of the CDR3 is TGCAGTGCTAGATGGCGGAGGACTGAAGCTTTCTTT. Protein product: CSARWRRTEAFF.

CDR3 sequence: CASRNGVWNEQFF. DNA of the CDR3: TGTGCCAGCAGAAACGGGGTTTGGAATGAGCAGTTCTTC. V and J are TRBV25-1 and TRBJ2-1; TRBD2 might be the D (5 bases). The CDR3 loop spans 13 amino acids. Germline V gene lookup returns CDR1 MGHDK and CDR2 SYGVNS. Deletions cut 6 bases from V and 7 bases from J, with 13 bases between.

This sequence joins TRBV20-1 and TRBJ2-2; 7 nucleotides line up with TRBD1. Germline CDR1 reads DFQATT; CDR2 reads SNEGSKA (reference sequence). CDR3 size: 13 residues. CDR3 amino acids: CRADRDDTGELFF. CDR3 nucleotide sequence: TGCAGAGCCGACAGGGATGACACCGGGGAGCTGTTTTTT.

In this sample, this clonotype turned up many times. The rearrangement links TRBV20-1 to TRBJ2-5; D unresolved. Germline V lookup: CDR1 DFQATT, CDR2 SNEGSKA (reference sequence). The V gene lost 6 bases and the J gene lost 5 bases, with 13 bases spanning the gap. This CDR3 comprises 12 residues. CDR3 region: CSARTLWETQYF. The CDR3, as DNA: TGCAGTGCAAGAACACTCTGGGAGACCCAGTACTTC.

This clonotype was observed a few times. The chain employs TRBV29-1 and TRBJ2-1; no definite D call. V lost 4 bases, J lost 9 bases, and 25 bases lay in between. There are 16 residues in the CDR3. Germline values: CDR1 SQVTM, CDR2 ANQGSEA. CDR3 sequence reads: CSVGGRSGPRQFEQFF. The CDR3 DNA follows: TGCAGCGTTGGTGGCAGATCCGGCCCCCGGCAATTTGAGCAGTTCTTC.

The table lists this clonotype with many counts. This rearrangement joins TRBV20-1 to TRBJ2-2; D remains ambiguous. The CDR3 runs to 13 residues. Trimming cost V 6 bases and J 5 bases, with 13 bases left between them. Per germline, CDR1 DFQATT and CDR2 SNEGSKA (reference sequence). The CDR3: CSAAAPGTGELFF. The CDR3 bases are TGCAGTGCCGCGGCGCCCGGGACCGGGGAGCTGTTTTTT.

The chain recombines TRBV19 with TRBJ2-1, with D perhaps TRBD2 (5 bases). Germline CDR1 reads LNHDA; CDR2 reads SQIVND (reference sequence). CDR3 length: 14 residues. The V gene lost 5 bases and the J gene lost 8 bases, with 16 bases spanning the gap. The CDR3 sequence: CASSAPWPRDEQFF. DNA for the CDR3: TGTGCCAGTAGTGCACCCTGGCCGCGGGATGAGCAGTTCTTC.

This sequence joins TRBV5-1 and TRBJ2-2; weak D call: TRBD1 (6 bases). Germline CDR1 and CDR2: SGHRS and YFSETQ. The CDR3 runs 14 residues. Trimming pared 1 base from V and 5 bases from J, leaving 9 bases between. In nucleotides, the CDR3 is TGCGCCAGCAGCTTGCCCACAGGGACCGGGGAGCTGTTTTTT. This sequence encodes CASSLPTGTGELFF. The full variable domain, in which reference TRBV5-1 and TRBJ2-2 provide the parts outside the CDR3, is KAGVTQTPRYLIKTRGQQVTLSCSPISGHRSVSWYQQTPGQGLQFLFEYFSETQRNKGNFPGRFSGRQFSNSRSEMNVSTLELGDSALYLCASSLPTGTGELFFGEGSRLTVL.

This clonotype has only a few counts. The V and J genes are TRBV6-6 and TRBJ2-7; no clear D gene. The germline CDR1 and CDR2 sequences are MNHNY and SVGAGI (reference sequence). V lost 0 bases, J lost 3 bases, and 6 bases lay in between. This CDR3 is built from 13 residues. The CDR3 DNA reads TGTGCCAGCAGTTACTCTTCGGACTACGAGCAGTACGTC. It specifies CASSYSSDYEQYV.

This clonotype was seen more than once but under ten times. The chain carries TRBV27 and TRBJ2-5, with no clear D. V was trimmed by 2 bases and J by 6 bases, leaving 10 bases between them. CDR3 length: 13 residues. CDR1 and CDR2 (germline): MNHEY, SMNVEV (reference sequence). This CDR3 reads CASSLDRSQTQYF. The CDR3 coding sequence is TGTGCCAGCAGTTTAGATCGTTCTCAGACCCAGTACTTC.

V is TRBV12-3 or TRBV12-4 and J is TRBJ1-2; tentatively, D is TRBD1 (5 bases). CDR3 length: 14 amino acids. V lost 2 bases to trimming and J lost 7 bases, with 14 bases between them. The CDR3 sequence is CASSLTGRMGGYTF. The CDR3 nucleotides read TGTGCCAGCAGTTTAACAGGACGGATGGGTGGCTACACCTTC.

This clonotype was observed a handful of times. This rearrangement joins TRBV3-1 to TRBJ2-7, with D tentatively TRBD2 (5 bases). Trimming cost V 1 base and J 0 bases, with 10 bases left between them. From germline, CDR1 is LGHDT and CDR2 YNNKEL (reference sequence). The CDR3 covers 15 residues. The CDR3 DNA reads as TGTGCCAGCAGCCAAGGTGGTGGGAGCTCCTACGAGCAGTACGTC. It yields the protein CASSQGGGSSYEQYV.

A remark on this clonotype: Given a much more abundant clone one base away, this may be a read error. The chain has TRBV28 and TRBJ2-1; TRBD2 agrees at 11 bases. Germline lookup yields CDR1 MDHEN and CDR2 SYDVKM. The CDR3 covers 14 residues. The CDR3 loop is CANSLSSGRNEQFF. For the CDR3, the DNA is TGTGCCAACAGTTTATCTAGCGGGAGGAATGAGCAGTTCTTC.

The chain uses TRBV27 and TRBJ2-6; TRBD1 aligns across 7 bases. The CDR3 runs 18 residues. Germline CDR1 MNHEY, CDR2 SMNVEV (reference sequence). After removal of 8 bases from V and 0 bases from J, the junction contained 13 bases not matched to a gene. The CDR3 DNA sequence: TGTGCCAGCGGCCACTCCAGGGGGATCGACTCTGGGGCCAACGTCCTGACTTTC. It specifies CASGHSRGIDSGANVLTF.

The V gene is TRBV28, the J gene TRBJ2-1, with D perhaps matching TRBD1 (5 bases). From germline, CDR1 is MDHEN and CDR2 SYDVKM. This CDR3 is 16 amino acids long. V was clipped by 1 base and J by 7 bases, with 17 bases between them. The CDR3 reads CASSLSQGRPSNEQFF. In nucleotides, the CDR3 is TGTGCCAGCAGTTTATCCCAGGGCCGACCGAGTAATGAGCAGTTCTTC.

Only a few counts were recorded for this clonotype. The chain joins TRBV20-1 to TRBJ1-1, with D uncertain. The length of the CDR3 is 12 residues. Germline V gives CDR1 DFQATT, CDR2 SNEGSKA (reference sequence). V dropped 0 bases and J dropped 0 bases, with 2 bases sitting between them. CDR3 in amino acids: CSARDLNTEAFF. For the CDR3, the DNA is TGCAGTGCTAGAGATCTGAACACTGAAGCTTTCTTT.

The genes are TRBV24-1 and TRBJ2-2; 8 nucleotides align to TRBD1. CDR3 size: 16 residues. CDR1 and CDR2 (germline): KGHDR, SFDVKD. The junction had 5 bases not matched to a gene; V was cut back by 2 bases and J by 4 bases. In nucleotides, the CDR3 is TGTGCCACCAGTGATTCTCGACAGGGGCTCACCGGGGAGCTGTTTTTT. Protein product: CATSDSRQGLTGELFF.

The gene calls are TRBV30 and TRBJ1-1, with 8 nucleotides matching TRBD1. This CDR3 has 14 amino acids. CDR1 is GTSNPN, CDR2 SVGIG, per germline (reference sequence). V shed 3 bases, J shed 1 base, and the junction held 4 bases outside the gene matches. CDR3 DNA: TGTGCCTGGAGCGACGGGACAGGGAACACTGAAGCTTTCTTT. Its protein is CAWSDGTGNTEAFF.

This clonotype has just a few counts. V usage is TRBV20-1 and J usage is TRBJ1-3; possibly TRBD1 for D (5 bases). There are 16 residues in the CDR3. With 1 base removed from V and 1 base from J, the gap between germline ends came to 14 bases. Germline CDR1 reads DFQATT; CDR2 reads SNEGSKA (reference sequence). CDR3 DNA: TGCAGTGCTAGAGGTGGCGGGGCGGCATCTGGAAACACCATATATTTT. This encodes CSARGGGAASGNTIYF.